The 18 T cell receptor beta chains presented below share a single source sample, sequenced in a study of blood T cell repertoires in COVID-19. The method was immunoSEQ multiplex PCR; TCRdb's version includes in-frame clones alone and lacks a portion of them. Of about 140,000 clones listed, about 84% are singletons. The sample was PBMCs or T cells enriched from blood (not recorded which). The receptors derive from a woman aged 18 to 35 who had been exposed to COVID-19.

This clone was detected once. As DNA, the CDR3 is TGTGCCAGCAGTTTAGACAGGGGATCCTACGAGCAGTACTTC. Residues: CASSLDRGSYEQYF. V and J are TRBV27 and TRBJ2-7, with TRBD1 identical over 8 bases. V lost 2 bases, J lost 1 base, and 1 base stayed unmatched. This CDR3 has 14 amino acids. Germline V gene sequence: CDR1 MNHEY, CDR2 SMNVEV (reference sequence).

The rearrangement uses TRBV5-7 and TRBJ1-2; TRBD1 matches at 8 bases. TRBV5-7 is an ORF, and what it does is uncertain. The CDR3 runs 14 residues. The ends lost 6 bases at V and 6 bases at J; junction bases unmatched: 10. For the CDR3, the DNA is TGTGCCAGCAATAAAGGACAGGGTTCTCATGGCTACACCTTC. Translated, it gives CASNKGQGSHGYTF.

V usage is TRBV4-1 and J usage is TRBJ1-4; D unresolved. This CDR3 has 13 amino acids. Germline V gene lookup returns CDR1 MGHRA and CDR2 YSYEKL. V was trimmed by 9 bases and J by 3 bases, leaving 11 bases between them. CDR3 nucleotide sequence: TGCGCCAGGGAGAAACCCTCTAATGAAAAACTGTTTTTT. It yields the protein CAREKPSNEKLFF.

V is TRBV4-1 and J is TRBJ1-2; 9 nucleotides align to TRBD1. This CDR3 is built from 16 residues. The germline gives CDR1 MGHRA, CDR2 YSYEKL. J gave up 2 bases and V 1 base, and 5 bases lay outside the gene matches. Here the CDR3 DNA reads TGCGCCAGCAGCCAAGGCGGACAGGGGTTAAACTATGGCTACACCTTC. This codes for CASSQGGQGLNYGYTF.

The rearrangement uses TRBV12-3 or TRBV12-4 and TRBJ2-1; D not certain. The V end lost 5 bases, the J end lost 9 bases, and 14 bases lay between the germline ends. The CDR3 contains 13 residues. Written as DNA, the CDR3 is TGTGCCAGCAGTCCCTTAAGCGTGGGTGAGCAGTTCTTC. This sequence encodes CASSPLSVGEQFF.

The CDR3 is CAWSVGRDTYYSNQPQHF. For the CDR3, the DNA is TGTGCCTGGAGTGTAGGCCGGGACACTTATTATAGCAATCAGCCCCAGCATTTT. The chain combines TRBV30 with TRBJ1-5; perhaps TRBD1 as D (6 bases). The germline V and J ends were trimmed by 0 bases and 0 bases, with 18 bases remaining between them. CDR3 length equals 18 residues. The germline V gene has CDR1 GTSNPN and CDR2 SVGIG (reference sequence).

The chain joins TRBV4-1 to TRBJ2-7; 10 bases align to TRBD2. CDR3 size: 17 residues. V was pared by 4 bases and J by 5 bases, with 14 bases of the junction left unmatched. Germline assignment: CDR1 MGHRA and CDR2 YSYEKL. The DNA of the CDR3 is TGCGCCAGCAGCCCGGGGAGGGCGGCTAGCGGGAGCAACGAGCAGTACTTC. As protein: CASSPGRAASGSNEQYF.

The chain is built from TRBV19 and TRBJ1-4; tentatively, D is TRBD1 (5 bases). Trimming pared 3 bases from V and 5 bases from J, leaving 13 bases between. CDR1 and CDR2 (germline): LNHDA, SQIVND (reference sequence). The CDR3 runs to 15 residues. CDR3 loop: CASSMRRGRNEKLFF. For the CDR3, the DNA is TGTGCCAGTAGTATGCGTCGGGGGAGGAATGAAAAACTGTTTTTT.

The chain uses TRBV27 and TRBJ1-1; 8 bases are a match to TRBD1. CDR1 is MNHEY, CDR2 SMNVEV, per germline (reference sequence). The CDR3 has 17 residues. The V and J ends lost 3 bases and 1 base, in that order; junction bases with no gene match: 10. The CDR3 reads CASSFGTGLPGNTEAFF. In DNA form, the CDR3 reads TGTGCCAGCAGTTTTGGGACAGGTCTTCCTGGGAACACTGAAGCTTTCTTT.

The CDR3 region is CASSNRQGSDTQYF. CDR3 nucleotides: TGTGCCAGTAGTAACAGACAGGGATCGGATACGCAGTATTTT. The chain uses TRBV19 and TRBJ2-3; 7 bases align to TRBD1. J was trimmed by 6 bases and V by 4 bases; bases with no gene match: 7. CDR1 and CDR2 from the germline V gene are LNHDA and SQIVND (reference sequence). This CDR3 comprises 14 residues.

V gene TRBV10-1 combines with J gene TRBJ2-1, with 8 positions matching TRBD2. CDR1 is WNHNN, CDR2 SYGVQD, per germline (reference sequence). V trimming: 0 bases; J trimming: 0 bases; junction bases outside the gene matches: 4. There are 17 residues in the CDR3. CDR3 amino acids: CASSESPGGNSYNEQFF. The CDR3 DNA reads TGCGCCAGCAGTGAGTCCCCGGGAGGGAACTCCTACAATGAGCAGTTCTTC.

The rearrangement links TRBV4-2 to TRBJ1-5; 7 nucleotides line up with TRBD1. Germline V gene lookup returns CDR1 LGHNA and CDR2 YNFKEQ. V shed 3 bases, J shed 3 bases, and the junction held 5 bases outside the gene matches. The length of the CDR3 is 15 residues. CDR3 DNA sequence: TGTGCCAGCAGCCAGGGGACAGATTACAATCAGCCCCAGCATTTT. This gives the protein CASSQGTDYNQPQHF.

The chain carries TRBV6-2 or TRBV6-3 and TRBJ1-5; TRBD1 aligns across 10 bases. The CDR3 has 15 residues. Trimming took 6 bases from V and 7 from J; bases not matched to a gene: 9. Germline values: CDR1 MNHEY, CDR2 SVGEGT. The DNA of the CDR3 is TGTGCCAGCAGCCCGGGACAGGGGAGGGTGCAGCCCCAGCATTTT. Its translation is CASSPGQGRVQPQHF.

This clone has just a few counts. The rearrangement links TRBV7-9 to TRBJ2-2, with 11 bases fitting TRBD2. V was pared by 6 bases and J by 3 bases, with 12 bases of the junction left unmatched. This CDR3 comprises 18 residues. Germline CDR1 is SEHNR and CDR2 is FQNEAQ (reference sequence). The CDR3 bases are TGTGCCAGCAGTCAAGGGCTAGCGGGAGGAGGTGACACCGGGGAGCTGTTTTTT. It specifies CASSQGLAGGGDTGELFF.

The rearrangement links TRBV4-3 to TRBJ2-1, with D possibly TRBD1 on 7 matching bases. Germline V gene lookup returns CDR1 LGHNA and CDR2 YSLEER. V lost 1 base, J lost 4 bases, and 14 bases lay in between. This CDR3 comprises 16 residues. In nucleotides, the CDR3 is TGCGCCAGCAGCCAAGTCCAGGGGGGCGGGTACAATGAGCAGTTCTTC. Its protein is CASSQVQGGGYNEQFF.

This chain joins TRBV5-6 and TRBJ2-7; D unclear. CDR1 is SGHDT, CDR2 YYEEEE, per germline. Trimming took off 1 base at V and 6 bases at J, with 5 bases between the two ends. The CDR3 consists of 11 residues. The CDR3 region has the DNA TGTGCCAGCAGCTTGCTCAGCGAGCAGTACTTC. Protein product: CASSLLSEQYF.

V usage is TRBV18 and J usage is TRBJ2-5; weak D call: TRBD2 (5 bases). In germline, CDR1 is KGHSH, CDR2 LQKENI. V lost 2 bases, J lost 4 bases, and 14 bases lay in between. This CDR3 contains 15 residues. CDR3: CASSPVVQAGETQYF. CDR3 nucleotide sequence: TGTGCCAGCTCACCAGTGGTCCAGGCGGGAGAGACCCAGTACTTC. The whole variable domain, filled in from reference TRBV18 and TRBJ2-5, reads NAGVMQNPRHLVRRRGQEARLRCSPMKGHSHVYWYRQLPEEGLKFMVYLQKENIIDESGMPKERFSAEFPKEGPSILRIQQVVRGDSAAYFCASSPVVQAGETQYFGPGTRLLVL.

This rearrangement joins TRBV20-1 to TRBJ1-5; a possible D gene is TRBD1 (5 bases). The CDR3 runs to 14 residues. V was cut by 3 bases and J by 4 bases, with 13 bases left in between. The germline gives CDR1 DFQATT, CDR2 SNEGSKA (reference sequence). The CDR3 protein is CSASSGGRNQPQHF. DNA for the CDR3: TGCAGTGCTAGTTCGGGGGGTAGGAATCAGCCCCAGCATTTT.